This T cell receptor beta chain was recorded in a study of shared clonotypes between healthy human individuals. Germline-derived CDR1 and CDR2 are SQVTM and ANQGSEA. V was cut by 6 bases and J by 0 bases, with 9 bases left in between. This CDR3 is built from 12 residues. Turning to this clone: The same CDR3 can be traced to other DNA sequences in this sample.

TCRdb's table, derived via immunoSEQ multiplex PCR, lists solely in-frame clones and lacks some. The table lists roughly 1 million clones, around 76% of them singletons, with less than 1.5% in the top ten. The TCR was taken from a young man in good health. The V and J genes are TRBV29-1 and TRBJ2-7; weak D call: TRBD2 (6 bases). The sample taken for sequencing was memory CD4+ T cells sorted from blood. Indicated subset: CD45RA-negative fraction. DNA for the CDR3: TGCAGCGTGACGCGGGGCTCCTACGAGCAGTACTTC. This codes for CSVTRGSYEQYF.